Listed below are T cell receptor beta chains from one sample, sequenced in a study of glioma-infiltrating T cells after dendritic cell vaccination. Libraries were prepared by immunoSEQ multiplex PCR; TCRdb keeps only in-frame clonotypes and omits some of them. The repertoire holds roughly 70,000 clones, with 82% as singletons. The sequences come from blood, collected before dendritic cell vaccination. The receptor set was obtained from a human donor with glioblastoma. Both conserved end residues are part of each CDR3. The order of the fields is V gene, J gene, clone size, D gene, CDR3 protein, CDR3 DNA. A D gene is named only where the DNA matches it firmly. A row's size may be missing; if present it is once, few, many or a size class.

>TRBV18|TRBJ1-1|.|.
CASSNQRDTEAFF
TGTGCCAGCTCAAACCAGAGGGACACTGAAGCTTTCTTT
>TRBV19|TRBJ2-1|.|TRBD2
CASSIKGLAGGPGSSYNEQFF
TGTGCCAGTAGTATAAAGGGACTAGCGGGAGGGCCCGGAAGCTCCTACAATGAGCAGTTCTTC
>TRBV7-9|TRBJ2-1|.|TRBD2
CARGLVSEGEQFF
TGTGCCCGGGGACTAGTTTCGGAGGGTGAGCAGTTCTTC
>TRBV7-3|TRBJ2-1|.|.
CASSLVGGSDNEQFF
TGTGCCAGCAGCTTAGTAGGTGGGAGCGACAATGAGCAGTTCTTC
>TRBV19|TRBJ1-2|.|.
CASSIDVQGPDYGYTF
TGTGCCAGTAGTATAGATGTCCAGGGCCCAGACTATGGCTACACCTTC
>TRBV9|TRBJ2-3|.|.
CASSVGSQVSTDTQYF
TGTGCCAGCAGCGTAGGTAGTCAGGTTAGCACAGATACGCAGTATTTT
>TRBV7-9|TRBJ1-5|once|.
CASSLNSINQPQHF
TGTGCCAGCAGCTTGAACAGTATCAATCAGCCCCAGCATTTT
>TRBV7-9|TRBJ1-2|.|.
CASSLFPYYGYTF
TGTGCCAGCAGCTTATTCCCCTACTATGGCTACACCTTC
>TRBV27|TRBJ1-5|.|.
CASSSLQGLSNQPQHF
TGTGCCAGCAGTTCTCTACAGGGTTTAAGCAATCAGCCCCAGCATTTT
>TRBV5-1|TRBJ2-3|.|.
CASSIGQETDTQYF
TGCGCCAGCAGCATCGGCCAGGAAACAGATACGCAGTATTTT
>TRBV6-5|TRBJ1-2|.|.
CASSYSEGYGYTF
TGTGCCAGCAGTTACTCGGAGGGTTATGGCTACACCTTC
>TRBV18|TRBJ1-2|once|TRBD1
CASSANRDRTNYGYTF
TGTGCCAGCTCAGCTAACCGGGACAGGACTAACTATGGCTACACCTTC
>TRBV18|TRBJ2-3|.|.
CASSPRPLSTDTQYF
TGTGCCAGCTCACCGAGGCCCCTTAGCACAGATACGCAGTATTTT
>TRBV30|TRBJ1-1|once|.
CAWIAGPGTEAFF
TGTGCCTGGATTGCGGGACCAGGCACTGAAGCTTTCTTT
>TRBV5-5|TRBJ1-5|.|TRBD1
CASSLERQGGYQPQHF
TGTGCCAGCAGCTTGGAGAGACAGGGGGGTTATCAGCCCCAGCATTTT
>TRBV6-6|TRBJ1-1|.|.
CASSRGTNTEAFF
TGTGCCAGCAGTCGGGGAACGAACACTGAAGCTTTCTTT
>TRBV7-9|TRBJ2-1|once|.
CASSRIPLAGEDGDEQFF
TGTGCCAGCAGCCGTATCCCGCTGGCAGGGGAAGATGGGGATGAGCAGTTCTTC
>TRBV30|TRBJ1-5|.|.
CAWSVQAVQPQHF
TGTGCCTGGAGTGTACAGGCGGTCCAGCCCCAGCATTTT
>TRBV27|TRBJ2-2|.|.
CASSLARGGTGELFF
TGTGCCAGCAGTTTAGCCAGGGGTGGCACCGGGGAGCTGTTTTTT
>TRBV19|TRBJ1-2|few|.
CASSPFAGDYGYTF
TGTGCCAGTAGCCCTTTCGCGGGGGACTATGGCTACACCTTC
>TRBV19|TRBJ1-5|.|.
CASSIVRSNQPQHF
TGTGCCAGTAGTATAGTCAGGAGCAATCAGCCCCAGCATTTT
>TRBV14|TRBJ2-3|.|TRBD1
CASSHYRGQSTDTQYF
TGTGCCAGCAGCCACTACAGGGGGCAGTCCACAGATACGCAGTATTTT
>TRBV6-1|TRBJ1-3|few|.
CASRIGQATGNTIYF
TGTGCCAGCAGGATCGGACAAGCGACTGGAAACACCATATATTTT
>TRBV19|TRBJ2-5|.|TRBD1
CASSIDTSTGRQETQYF
TGTGCCAGTAGTATAGATACGTCGACAGGGCGGCAAGAGACCCAGTACTTC
>TRBV29-1|TRBJ1-2|.|TRBD1
CSVRGQTNYGYTF
TGCAGCGTCAGGGGACAGACCAACTATGGCTACACCTTC
>TRBV7-3|TRBJ2-5|.|TRBD2
CASSSGGETQYF
TGTGCCAGCAGCTCGGGGGGGGAGACCCAGTACTTC
>TRBV15|TRBJ1-1|.|.
CATSRDGLTEAFF
TGTGCCACCAGCAGAGATGGGCTCACTGAAGCTTTCTTT
>TRBV10-3|TRBJ1-2|few|.
CAISEGRQTYGYTF
TGTGCCATCAGTGAGGGGAGGCAAACCTATGGCTACACCTTC
>TRBV30|TRBJ2-3|.|.
CAWTQRVSTDTQYF
TGTGCCTGGACGCAGAGGGTCAGCACAGATACGCAGTATTTT
>TRBV7-2|TRBJ2-5|once|TRBD2
CASRLAGEERTQYF
TGTGCCAGCAGGCTAGCGGGGGAGGAACGGACCCAGTACTTC
>TRBV25-1|TRBJ2-4|once|.
CASSDRENIQYF
TGTGCCAGCAGTGACAGGGAAAACATTCAGTACTTC
>TRBV5-1|TRBJ2-2|.|.
CASSFRTPSDTGELFF
TGCGCCAGCAGCTTTAGGACACCTTCGGACACCGGGGAGCTGTTTTTT
>TRBV10-2|TRBJ2-2|.|.
CAIVKADTGELFF
TGCGCCATCGTGAAGGCGGATACCGGGGAGCTGTTTTTT
>TRBV27|TRBJ2-2|.|TRBD2
CASSGTSGNTGELFF
TGTGCCAGCAGTGGGACTAGCGGGAACACCGGGGAGCTGTTTTTT
>TRBV13|TRBJ1-2|.|.
CASSLGRSGIYGYTF
TGTGCCAGCAGCTTAGGCCGTTCAGGGATCTATGGCTACACCTTC
>TRBV4-2|TRBJ1-2|.|TRBD1
CASSQDLGQGWGDHGYTF
TGTGCCAGCAGCCAAGATCTTGGACAGGGCTGGGGAGATCATGGCTACACCTTC
>TRBV5-1|TRBJ1-1|.|.
CASSSGFMNTEAFF
TGCGCCAGCAGCTCAGGGTTTATGAACACTGAAGCTTTCTTT
>TRBV27|TRBJ2-2|.|TRBD2
CASSWEDAGGPTGELFF
TGTGCCAGCAGTTGGGAGGATGCGGGGGGGCCTACAGGGGAGCTGTTTTTT
>TRBV2|TRBJ2-1|.|.
CASSVSGGSYNEQFF
TGTGCCAGCAGTGTTTCAGGGGGGTCGTACAATGAGCAGTTCTTC
>TRBV9|TRBJ2-5|.|TRBD1
CASSVGQGQETQYF
TGTGCCAGCAGCGTGGGACAGGGACAAGAGACCCAGTACTTC
>TRBV9|TRBJ2-2|.|.
CASSVVRGTGELFF
TGTGCCAGCAGCGTAGTAAGGGGAACCGGGGAGCTGTTTTTT
>TRBV6-1|TRBJ1-1|.|.
CASSEDSRVRAFF
TGTGCCAGCAGTGAGGACTCCCGTGTTAGAGCTTTCTTT
>TRBV27|TRBJ2-1|.|.
CASSTSSYNEQFF
TGTGCCAGCAGTACGAGCTCCTACAATGAGCAGTTCTTC